This T cell receptor (beta chain) was documented in a study of graft-versus-host responses after intestinal transplantation. At the level of the study: As for transplant type, recipients had multivisceral, liver-intestinal, or isolated intestinal grafts. Tacrolimus and steroids were given for three to four years to all recipients after anti-thymocyte globulin induction.

To note about this clone: Its antigen is unknown.

Sequenced by immunoSEQ multiplex PCR; TCRdb stores in-frame clones only, minus some. The repertoire consists of fewer than 10,000 clones, with approximately 97% occurring once and the leading ten covering 0.24%. This CDR3 comprises 14 residues. From germline, CDR1 is SQVTM and CDR2 ANQGSEA. V dropped 7 bases and J dropped 9; count of bases not matched to a gene: 16. General study points: The marrow of recipients harbored GvH clones, and ileum or blood showed some of them first. Declining HvG levels early post-transplant were linked to peak circulating GvH clone levels.

The chain is built from TRBV29-1 and TRBJ2-3, with TRBD2 identical over 7 bases. The origin of this receptor is a human patient who received an intestinal transplant, so some T cells may come from the graft donor. The sample was PBMCs, taken 23 days after intestinal transplant. The CDR3 nucleotides read TGCAGCGCCCGGGGGGTGACAGCGCCCCGAACGCAGTATTTT. Its translation is CSARGVTAPRTQYF.